The TCR beta chain described here comes from a study of PD-L1 blockade in urothelial cancer (dated by TCRdb to about 2017). Some background on the complete study: Therapy was started at some point between 2014 and 2016 for all patients, and atezolizumab 1,200 mg was administered intravenously every 3 weeks. An exploratory multi-omic analysis was conducted of the somatic, immune and clinical correlates of response to PD-L1 blockade with atezolizumab in urothelial cancer. In the same patients, whole exome sequencing and RNA sequencing of pretreatment tumors were performed in addition to TCR sequencing. Pretreatment tumor samples, along with matched peripheral blood collected serially before and after atezolizumab treatment, underwent TCR sequencing. Blood samples were analyzed 3 weeks after the start of treatment (second dose) and 6 weeks after the start of treatment. Durable clinical benefit was achieved by nine patients but not by the remaining 20. An ECOG performance status of 0 or 1 was recorded for the patients, and 0 to 3 prior chemotherapy regimens had been received by the patients. Durable clinical benefit meant progression-free survival longer than 6 months, and TCR features were also tested against progression-free and overall survival. Pretreatment blood TCR-seq was available for about 30 patients, at least one posttreatment blood collection was obtained for approximately 25 patients, and tumor TCR-seq was available for approximately 25 patients. About 90% of the 29 patients were identified as males with urothelial cancer of bladder origin, and a prior smoking history was reported by 18 of 29 patients. Blood samples gave median yields of about 150,000 T cells and over 80,000 unique TCRs, along with a median clonality of roughly 0.08.

A total of some 30 patients with locally advanced or metastatic urothelial carcinoma, treated at Memorial Sloan Kettering on a trial protocol, made up the cohort. Peripheral blood mononuclear cells were collected from each patient pretreatment and during treatment, giving between 1 and 8 total time points per patient. The Qiagen DNeasy Blood extraction kit was used to purify genomic DNA from total PBMCs and from tumor samples. PBMCs were collected pretreatment and during treatment, and were isolated and stored as previously described. Synthetic TCR analog templates were spiked into each PCR so that absolute template abundance could be estimated from read counts. Using the immunoSEQ assay, TCRbeta CDR3 regions were amplified from genomic DNA with bias-controlled V and J gene primers. Sequencing of rearranged TCRbeta segments was performed at approximately 20X coverage. In the authors' own workflow: Clustering was used to correct sequencing errors, and CDR3s were annotated against IMGT to assign V, D and J genes. Out-of-frame and stop-codon sequences were excluded, and only productive TCRbeta rearrangements were used in downstream analyses. Clonality was computed as one minus Shannon entropy normalized by the log of the number of unique productive sequences. Clones differing between time points or between blood and tumor were identified using Fisher's exact test with Benjamini-Hochberg correction, with an adjusted p below 0.01 applied as the threshold. As stored in TCRdb, this immuneACCESS dataset retains in-frame rearrangements with V and J assigned. A fraction of the clones does not appear; measured against another copy, unresolved V genes explain less than half of the discrepancy, and the remainder lacks a known reason. D and trimming come from the DNA, and the V and J calls and clone size come from that table. The sample contains tens of thousands of clones, over 65% of them found a single time. More than 2.5% of the sample goes to the ten largest clones.

Per the germline V gene, SQVTM is the CDR1 and ANQGSEA is the CDR2. Relative to germline, V is 3 bases shorter and J is 6 bases shorter, with 7 bases between their ends. The cysteine opens and the phenylalanine closes a CDR3 of 11 amino acids. The DNA shown is the 33-base CDR3, in frame from base 1. Details on this clone: This clone's antigen is unknown. Per-base qualities were not stored, and no clone one base away is much larger.

Study-level results and caveats: Patients with durable benefit showed greater expansion of tumor-associated TCR clones in peripheral blood 3 weeks after starting treatment (n ≈ 21, p = 0.022). A pretreatment peripheral blood TCR clonality below the median was linked to improved progression-free and overall survival. Because the sample size was small (n of about 30) and many of the analyses were exploratory, the results are meant to be hypothesis-generating.

The chain is encoded by TRBV29-1 joined to TRBJ2-3, with the D gene too uncertain to name. The source of this sequence is a man in his sixties or seventies with urothelial cancer. The sample in question was PBMCs, obtained around atezolizumab (anti-PD-L1) treatment. The CDR3 in this case is CSVESPDTQYF. The DNA is as follows: TGCAGCGTTGAGAGTCCCGATACGCAGTATTTT.